This entry lists 27 T cell receptor beta chains sequenced from one sample in a study of beta chain features in type 1 diabetes. Study outcomes and limitations: Shortening of TCRB CDR3s, moderate but significant, appeared in all four CD4+ subsets of Type 1 diabetes patients.

Every isolated RNA sample was fully reverse transcribed, so sequencing captured expressed TCRB transcripts. TCRdb's copy holds only in-frame clones and misses some; the assay was immunoSEQ multiplex PCR. Seen here are a few hundred thousand clones, approximately 16% observed once, and the top ten hold less than 0.02%. These receptors' targets are unknown. The source material was naive CD4+ T cells from blood. The source is a man aged 18 to 30 with type 1 diabetes.

This clone was counted a few times. At one of its ends the junction is not consistent with the germline gene, which may arise from a read error. The chain has TRBV7-9 and TRBJ2-7; 8 positions agree with TRBD1. Germline V CDR1 and CDR2: SEHNR, FQNEAQ (reference sequence). The CDR3 contains 14 residues. The CDR3 DNA reads as TGTGCCAGCAGGTTAGACAGGGGATCATACGAGCAGTACTTC. Protein: CASRLDRGSYEQYF.

This chain joins TRBV28 and TRBJ1-2; no firm D call. The germline V and J ends were trimmed by 5 bases and 8 bases, with 12 bases remaining between them. CDR1 MDHEN and CDR2 SYDVKM come from the germline V gene. This CDR3 has 12 amino acids. CDR3 DNA: TGTGCCAGCAGTGACGAGGGTAGGGGCTACACCTTC. The encoded protein is CASSDEGRGYTF.

The V call is TRBV4-3, the J call TRBJ1-6; D not resolved. V was shortened by 0 bases and J by 10 bases, with 7 bases between the two germline ends. Per germline, CDR1 LGHNA and CDR2 YSLEER. The CDR3 runs to 13 residues. CDR3 sequence reads: CASSQERRSPLHF. The DNA of the CDR3 is TGCGCCAGCAGCCAAGAGCGGCGATCACCCCTCCACTTT.

V and J are TRBV5-1 and TRBJ2-7; D is perhaps TRBD2 (6 bases). In germline, CDR1 is SGHRS, CDR2 YFSETQ. Trimming cost V 4 bases and J 1 base, with 15 bases left between them. The CDR3 is made up of 15 amino acids. CDR3 region: CASSPGRGRSYEQYF. CDR3 DNA: TGCGCCAGCAGCCCGGGCCGGGGGAGGTCCTACGAGCAGTACTTC.

The gene calls are TRBV28 and TRBJ1-5; D gene unclear. Germline values: CDR1 MDHEN, CDR2 SYDVKM. CDR3 length: 11 amino acids. The ends were cut back, 5 bases at V and 4 bases at J, with 3 bases in the middle. CDR3 DNA sequence: TGTGCCAGCAGTCTAAATCAGCCCCAGCATTTT. It encodes CASSLNQPQHF.

This chain connects TRBV7-9 to TRBJ2-3; 7 bases agree with TRBD2. J lost 3 bases, V lost 5 bases, and 8 bases had no gene match. Germline V gene data show CDR1 as SEHNR and CDR2 as FQNEAQ (reference sequence). This CDR3 has 15 residues. The CDR3 region is CASSLFEGLTDTQYF. The CDR3 nucleotides are TGTGCCAGCAGCCTCTTTGAGGGACTAACAGATACGCAGTATTTT. Full variable domain (remainder filled in from reference TRBV7-9 and TRBJ2-3): DTGVSQNPRHKITKRGQNVTFRCDPISEHNRLYWYRQTLGQGPEFLTYFQNEAQLEKSRLLSDRFSAERPKGSFSTLEIQRTEQGDSAMYLCASSLFEGLTDTQYFGPGTRLTVL.

Turning to this clone: At one end, the junction sequence differs from germline, possibly due to a read error. The chain joins TRBV7-2 to TRBJ2-1, with 9 positions matching TRBD2. Germline V gene sequence: CDR1 SGHTA, CDR2 FQGNSA. This CDR3 region has 17 residues. The CDR3 sequence is CASRPGPWRGGYYEQFF. The CDR3 bases are TGTGCCAGCAGGCCGGGTCCGTGGCGGGGGGGCTACTATGAGCAGTTCTTC.

This chain uses TRBV11-2 with TRBJ2-6; weak D call: TRBD2 (5 bases). V was pared by 4 bases and J by 0 bases, with 7 bases between. This CDR3 region has 15 residues. Germline values: CDR1 SGHAT, CDR2 FQNNGV. The CDR3 reads CASSSGNSGANVLTF. CDR3 sequence (DNA): TGTGCCAGCAGCTCCGGGAACTCTGGGGCCAACGTCCTGACTTTC.

The genes are TRBV5-4 and TRBJ2-7, with no clear D. Germline V lookup: CDR1 SGHNT, CDR2 YYREEE (reference sequence). This CDR3 contains 13 residues. The V gene lost 1 base and the J gene lost 3 bases, with 8 bases spanning the gap. The CDR3 coding sequence is TGTGCCAGCAGCTTGAACCCTATCTACGAGCAGTACTTC. This encodes CASSLNPIYEQYF. The whole variable domain, remainder taken from reference TRBV5-4 and TRBJ2-7, is ETGVTQSPTHLIKTRGQQVTLRCSSQSGHNTVSWYQQALGQGPQFIFQYYREEENGRGNFPPRFSGLQFPNYSSELNVNALELDDSALYLCASSLNPIYEQYFGPGTRLTVT.

To note about this clone: Other DNA sequences in the same sample also yield this CDR3. V is TRBV5-1 and J is TRBJ2-5; 10 nucleotides line up with TRBD2. The V and J ends lost 0 bases and 2 bases, in that order; junction bases with no gene match: 4. The CDR3 spans 16 residues. The germline V gene encodes CDR1 SGHRS and CDR2 YFSETQ. This CDR3 is CASSLGLAGGQETQYF. The CDR3 region has the DNA TGCGCCAGCAGCTTGGGACTAGCGGGCGGTCAAGAGACCCAGTACTTC. The variable domain in full, with the rest retrieved from reference TRBV5-1 and TRBJ2-5, is KAGVTQTPRYLIKTRGQQVTLSCSPISGHRSVSWYQQTPGQGLQFLFEYFSETQRNKGNFPGRFSGRQFSNSRSEMNVSTLELGDSALYLCASSLGLAGGQETQYFGPGTRLLVL.

The rearrangement links TRBV5-1 to TRBJ2-3; 8 nucleotides align to TRBD2. This CDR3 is 16 amino acids long. Looked up from germline, CDR1 is SGHRS and CDR2 is YFSETQ. V shed 0 bases, J shed 1 base, and the junction held 4 bases outside the gene matches. The chain's CDR3 is CASSLASTSGTDTQYF. The CDR3 nucleotides are TGCGCCAGCAGCTTGGCCTCGACTAGCGGCACAGATACGCAGTATTTT.

This clone turned up a few times. CDR3 region: CATSRGVSPLHF. The CDR3 DNA follows: TGTGCCACCAGCAGAGGCGTTTCACCCCTCCACTTT. This chain connects TRBV15 to TRBJ1-6; no firm D call. CDR1 LNHNV and CDR2 YYDKDF come from the germline V gene (reference sequence). CDR3 length: 12 amino acids. V shed 1 base and J shed 9 bases, with 4 bases lying between them. The full variable domain, its missing parts supplied by reference TRBV15 and TRBJ1-6, is DAMVIQNPRYQVTQFGKPVTLSCSQTLNHNVMYWYQQKSSQAPKLLFHYYDKDFNNEADTPDNFQSRRPNTSFCFLDIRSPGLGDTAMYLCATSRGVSPLHFGNGTRLTVT.

This clone was seen more than once but under ten times. This CDR3 is also generated by other DNA sequences in the sample. The chain recombines TRBV30 with TRBJ2-3; TRBD2 agrees at 11 bases. Germline V gene sequence: CDR1 GTSNPN, CDR2 SVGIG (reference sequence). The CDR3 has 14 residues. Germline trimming cut 3 bases from V and 3 bases from J; bases unmatched to any gene: 2. The CDR3 DNA is TGTGCCTGGAGGCTAGCGGGGGGTACAGATACGCAGTATTTT. It yields the protein CAWRLAGGTDTQYF.

This clone was counted a few times. V usage is TRBV6-5 and J usage is TRBJ2-3, with a possible D match to TRBD1 (6 bases). Trimming left V 5 bases short and J 6 bases short, with 9 bases between. The germline V gene has CDR1 MNHEY and CDR2 SVGAGI. This CDR3 region has 12 residues. The DNA of the CDR3 is TGTGCCAGCAGTCGCCAGGGGGATACGCAGTATTTT. This codes for CASSRQGDTQYF.

This clone appeared a few times. V and J are TRBV4-3 and TRBJ1-2; D perhaps matches TRBD1 (5 bases). CDR3 size: 18 residues. V lost 1 base to trimming and J lost 5 bases, with 23 bases between them. Germline values: CDR1 LGHNA, CDR2 YSLEER. The CDR3 sequence is CASSQVLGGQGISYGYTF. As DNA, the CDR3 is TGCGCCAGCAGCCAAGTGTTGGGAGGGCAGGGAATATCTTATGGCTACACCTTC.

This clone was seen a few times. V and J are TRBV6-6 and TRBJ1-2, with D possibly TRBD1 on 5 matching bases. The V end was cut by 6 bases, the J end by 4 bases, with 15 bases between. The CDR3 consists of 14 residues. Germline loops: CDR1 MNHNY, CDR2 SVGAGI (reference sequence). This CDR3 is CASSRAHLSYGYTF. The CDR3 DNA is TGTGCCAGCAGCAGGGCACACTTAAGCTATGGCTACACCTTC.

The CDR3: CAWNRGTYEQYF. DNA of the CDR3: TGTGCCTGGAACAGGGGCACCTACGAGCAGTACTTC. This chain connects TRBV30 to TRBJ2-7, with TRBD1 matching over 7 bases. Per germline, CDR1 GTSNPN and CDR2 SVGIG (reference sequence). The CDR3 contains 12 residues. V trimming: 4 bases; J trimming: 2 bases; junction bases outside the gene matches: 2. The full variable domain, completed using reference TRBV30 and TRBJ2-7, is SQTIHQWPATLVQPVGSPLSLECTVEGTSNPNLYWYRQAAGRGLQLLFYSVGIGQISSEVPQNLSASRPQDRQFILSSKKLLLSDSGFYLCAWNRGTYEQYFGPGTRLTVT.

V gene TRBV5-1 combines with J gene TRBJ2-1, with TRBD1 identical over 7 bases. From germline, CDR1 is SGHRS and CDR2 YFSETQ. The CDR3 sequence is 14 residues long. The trim removed 5 bases at V and 8 bases at J, leaving 10 bases unmatched. The CDR3 here is CASRRQGMGYEQFF. CDR3 sequence (DNA): TGCGCCAGCAGGAGACAGGGAATGGGTTATGAGCAGTTCTTC.

This clone was detected only a few times. The gene calls are TRBV11-1 and TRBJ2-3; weak D call: TRBD1 (6 bases). Germline CDR1 is SGHAT and CDR2 is FQDESV (reference sequence). This CDR3 has 15 residues. With 5 bases removed from V and 0 bases from J, the gap between germline ends came to 12 bases. CDR3: CASSQDSPSTDTQYF. The CDR3 DNA sequence: TGTGCCAGCAGCCAGGACAGCCCCAGCACAGATACGCAGTATTTT.

This clone was counted a few times. The chain has TRBV7-2 and TRBJ1-5; 8 nucleotides agree with TRBD1. Germline V lookup: CDR1 SGHTA, CDR2 FQGNSA. CDR3 size: 16 residues. The V gene end was trimmed by 4 bases and the J gene end by 8 bases; junction bases not matched to a gene: 13. The CDR3 bases are TGTGCCAGCAGCTCGTCCATACACAACAGGGGGAAGCCCCAGCATTTT. Protein: CASSSSIHNRGKPQHF.

This clone has only a few counts. This chain uses TRBV9 with TRBJ1-1; 7 nucleotides align to TRBD1. There are 14 residues in the CDR3. Unmatched junction bases numbered 1, after V lost 1 base and J lost 1 base. CDR1 SGDLS and CDR2 YYNGEE come from the germline V gene. The DNA of the CDR3 is TGTGCCAGCAGCGTAAGACAGGGGAACACTGAAGCTTTCTTT. It translates to CASSVRQGNTEAFF.

Only a few counts were recorded for this clone. The chain combines TRBV5-4 with TRBJ1-4; 7 bases align to TRBD1. The trim removed 4 bases at V and 7 bases at J, leaving 10 bases unmatched. The germline V gene has CDR1 SGHNT and CDR2 YYREEE (reference sequence). The CDR3 covers 15 residues. The CDR3 loop is CASSRDSAPVEKLFF. Here the CDR3 DNA reads TGTGCCAGCAGCAGGGACAGCGCGCCGGTTGAAAAACTGTTTTTT.

This clone was counted a few times. The chain couples TRBV9 to TRBJ2-3, with TRBD2 as a possible D gene (6 bases). The CDR3 contains 17 residues. Trimming left V 0 bases short and J 6 bases short, with 20 bases between. Germline V gene sequence: CDR1 SGDLS, CDR2 YYNGEE. For the CDR3, the DNA is TGTGCCAGCAGCGTAGAACGAGGAGGACTACCCCCGGATACGCAGTATTTT. This codes for CASSVERGGLPPDTQYF.

The V gene is TRBV5-6, the J gene TRBJ2-7, with 8 nucleotides matching TRBD1. V dropped 1 base and J dropped 5; count of bases not matched to a gene: 8. Germline V gene data show CDR1 as SGHDT and CDR2 as YYEEEE. The CDR3 is 15 residues long. CDR3 nucleotides: TGTGCCAGCAGCTTGTGGACAGGGAGTTCGAACGAGCAGTACTTC. This encodes CASSLWTGSSNEQYF.

The V call is TRBV19, the J call TRBJ1-2, with 9 nucleotides matching TRBD1. The CDR3 is 11 residues long. With V trimmed by 10 bases and J by 5 bases, 2 bases remained unmatched. Germline values: CDR1 LNHDA, CDR2 SQIVND (reference sequence). For the CDR3, the DNA is TGTGCCACGGGACAGGGATATGGCTACACCTTC. Translated: CATGQGYGYTF. Full variable domain (remainder filled in from reference TRBV19 and TRBJ1-2): DGGITQSPKYLFRKEGQNVTLSCEQNLNHDAMYWYRQDPGQGLRLIYYSQIVNDFQKGDIAEGYSVSREKKESFPLTVTSAQKNPTAFYLCATGQGYGYTFGSGTRLTVV.

The table lists this clone with a few counts. The chain links TRBV29-1 to TRBJ2-3; D ambiguous. Deletions cut 4 bases from V and 1 base from J, with 12 bases between. This CDR3 comprises 14 residues. In germline, CDR1 is SQVTM, CDR2 ANQGSEA. The CDR3 nucleotides read TGCAGCGTTGCCTTGAGATTGGGCACAGATACGCAGTATTTT. Translation gives CSVALRLGTDTQYF.

This clone was found a few times. The chain employs TRBV13 and TRBJ2-3; no firm D call. Trimming took off 0 bases at V and 6 bases at J, with 10 bases between the two ends. In germline, CDR1 is PRHDT, CDR2 FYEKMQ (reference sequence). This CDR3 has 14 residues. Here the CDR3 DNA reads TGTGCCAGCAGCTTAGGGAGAGTGCGGGATACGCAGTATTTT. It yields the protein CASSLGRVRDTQYF.